The 5 T cell receptor beta chains in this list originate from one sample, sequenced in a study of cytomegalovirus exposure and HLA in healthy donors. Both 60 Vbeta primers and 13 Jbeta primers went into the PCR. Only in-frame clones appear in the TCRdb table, and some are missing; sequencing was by immunoSEQ multiplex PCR. The sample has over 70,000 clones, 75% to 90% seen once. Sequenced sample: PBMCs. All receptors come from a man in his fifties in good health and CMV-seropositive.

Concerning this clone itself: Germline is not matched at one junction end, which may reflect a read error. This specimen includes other DNA sequences encoding the same CDR3. This sequence joins TRBV18 and TRBJ2-1; TRBD2 is a possible D gene (5 bases). The CDR3 runs to 16 residues. Per germline, CDR1 KGHSH and CDR2 LQKENI. CDR3 in DNA: TGTGCCAGTTCACCCCCGAGTAAGCGGTCCTCCAATGAGCAGTTCTTC. Translating gives CASSPPSKRSSNEQFF.

The chain joins TRBV5-1 to TRBJ2-5; D is unclear. The CDR3 is made up of 13 amino acids. Germline V gene lookup returns CDR1 SGHRS and CDR2 YFSETQ. V dropped 2 bases and J dropped 5 bases, with 10 bases sitting between them. Here the CDR3 reads CASSFRSRETQYF. As DNA, the CDR3 is TGCGCCAGCAGCTTCCGGTCTCGGGAGACCCAGTACTTC.

CDR3 bases: TGTGCCAGCAGCTTACGGGCAGGGCGAAACTATGGCTACACCTTC. Its translation is CASSLRAGRNYGYTF. The J gene is TRBJ1-2, the V gene TRBV7-2; D perhaps matches TRBD1 (5 bases). Trimming stripped 2 bases from V and 2 bases from J, with 12 bases between. The germline V gene has CDR1 SGHTA and CDR2 FQGNSA. The CDR3 consists of 15 residues.

The chain combines TRBV9 with TRBJ2-6; 8 nucleotides line up with TRBD1. The length of the CDR3 is 15 residues. V trimming: 5 bases; J trimming: 2 bases; junction bases outside the gene matches: 3. Germline V gene data show CDR1 as SGDLS and CDR2 as YYNGEE. The DNA for the CDR3 is TGTGCCAGCAGTCCAGGGGGCGCTGGGGCCAACGTCCTGACTTTC. Amino acids: CASSPGGAGANVLTF.

V gene TRBV18 combines with J gene TRBJ2-5; TRBD2 is a possible D gene (5 bases). V lost 4 bases, J lost 5 bases, and 17 bases lay in between. The CDR3 spans 15 residues. From germline, CDR1 is KGHSH and CDR2 LQKENI. In DNA form, the CDR3 reads TGTGCCAGCTCACGAGGGTTCGGTGCGCGTGAGACCCAGTACTTC. Translating gives CASSRGFGARETQYF.